In its sample, the clone carrying this TCR beta chain was seen once. This sample is drawn from a study of blood T cell repertoires in COVID-19. TCRdb keeps only in-frame clones here, not all; method: immunoSEQ multiplex PCR. Of some 500,000 clones listed, roughly nine tenths were seen once; the top ten hold roughly 8%. The CDR3 spans 14 residues. J was trimmed by 7 bases and V by 8 bases; bases with no gene match: 10. Looked up from germline, CDR1 is SGHNT and CDR2 is YENEEA. The J gene is TRBJ2-1, the V gene TRBV11-3; 8 bases fit TRBD2. The sample taken for sequencing was peripheral blood. This clonotype was sampled from a woman in her 50s with COVID-19, enrolled during active disease. CDR3 region: CASATDSGGNEQFF. The CDR3 nucleotides read TGTGCCAGCGCTACGGACAGCGGGGGAAATGAGCAGTTCTTC.